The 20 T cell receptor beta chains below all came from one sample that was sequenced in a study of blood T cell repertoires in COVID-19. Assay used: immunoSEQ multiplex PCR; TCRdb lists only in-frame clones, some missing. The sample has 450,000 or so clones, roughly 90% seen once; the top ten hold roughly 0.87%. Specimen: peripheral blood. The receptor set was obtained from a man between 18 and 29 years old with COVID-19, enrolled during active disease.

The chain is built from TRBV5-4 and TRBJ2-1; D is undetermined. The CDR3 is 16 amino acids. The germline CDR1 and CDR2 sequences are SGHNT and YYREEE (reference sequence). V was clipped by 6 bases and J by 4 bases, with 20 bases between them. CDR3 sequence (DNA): TGTGCCAGCACTAACTCGCTCGTTGGGCTTTACAATGAGCAGTTCTTC. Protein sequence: CASTNSLVGLYNEQFF. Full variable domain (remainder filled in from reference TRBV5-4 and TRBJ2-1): ETGVTQSPTHLIKTRGQQVTLRCSSQSGHNTVSWYQQALGQGPQFIFQYYREEENGRGNFPPRFSGLQFPNYSSELNVNALELDDSALYLCASTNSLVGLYNEQFFGPGTRLTVL.

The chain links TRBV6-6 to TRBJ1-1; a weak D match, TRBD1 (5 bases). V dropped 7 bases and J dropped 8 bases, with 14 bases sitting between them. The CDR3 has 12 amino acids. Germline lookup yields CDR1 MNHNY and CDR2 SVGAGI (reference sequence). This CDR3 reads CASTAGPWEAFF. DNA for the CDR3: TGTGCCAGCACGGCGGGGCCGTGGGAAGCTTTCTTT.

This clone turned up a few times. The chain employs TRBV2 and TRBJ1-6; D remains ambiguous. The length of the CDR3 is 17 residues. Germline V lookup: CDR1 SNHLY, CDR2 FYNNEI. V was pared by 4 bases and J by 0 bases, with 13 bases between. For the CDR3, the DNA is TGTGCCAGCAGTGTGAGGGTACCCAACTCCTATAATTCACCCCTCCACTTT. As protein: CASSVRVPNSYNSPLHF. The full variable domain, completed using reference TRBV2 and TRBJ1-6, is EPEVTQTPSHQVTQMGQEVILRCVPISNHLYFYWYRQILGQKVEFLVSFYNNEISEKSEIFDDQFSVERPDGSNFTLKIRSTKLEDSAMYFCASSVRVPNSYNSPLHFGNGTRLTVT.

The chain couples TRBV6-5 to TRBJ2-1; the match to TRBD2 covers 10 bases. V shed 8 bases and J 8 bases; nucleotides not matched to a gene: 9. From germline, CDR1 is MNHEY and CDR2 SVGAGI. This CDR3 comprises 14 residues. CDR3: CASGILAGEYEQFF. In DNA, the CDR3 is TGTGCCAGCGGTATTCTAGCGGGAGAATATGAGCAGTTCTTC.

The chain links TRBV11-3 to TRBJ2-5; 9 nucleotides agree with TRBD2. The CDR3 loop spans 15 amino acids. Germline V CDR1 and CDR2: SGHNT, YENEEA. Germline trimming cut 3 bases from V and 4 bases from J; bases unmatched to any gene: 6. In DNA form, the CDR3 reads TGTGCCAGCAGCTTCGAGGGACTAGCCGGAGAGACCCAGTACTTC. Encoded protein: CASSFEGLAGETQYF.

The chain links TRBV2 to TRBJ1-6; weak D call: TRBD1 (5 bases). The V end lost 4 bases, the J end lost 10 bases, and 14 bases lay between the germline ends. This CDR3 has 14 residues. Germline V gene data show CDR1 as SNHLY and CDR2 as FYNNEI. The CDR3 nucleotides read TGTGCCAGCAGTGCAACACAGGTCAGGTCACCCCTCCACTTT. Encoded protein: CASSATQVRSPLHF.

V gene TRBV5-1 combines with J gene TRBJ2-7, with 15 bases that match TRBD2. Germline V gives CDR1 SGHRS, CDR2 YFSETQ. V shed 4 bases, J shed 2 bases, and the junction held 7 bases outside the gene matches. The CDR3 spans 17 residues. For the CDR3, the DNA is TGCGCCAGCAGCAGGGGGGGACTAGCGGGAGGTACCTACGAGCAGTACTTC. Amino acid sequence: CASSRGGLAGGTYEQYF.

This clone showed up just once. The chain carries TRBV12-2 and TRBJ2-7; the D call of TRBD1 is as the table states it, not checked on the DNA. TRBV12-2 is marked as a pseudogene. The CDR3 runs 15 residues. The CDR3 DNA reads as TGTGCAAGTCGCTTAGAAAGGGGAACCCCTAGGGAGCAGTACTTC. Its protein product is CASRLERGTPREQYF.

This CDR3 reads CASSSTTGTSGRAQQETQYF. The CDR3 nucleotides read TGTGCCAGCAGTAGTACGACCGGGACTAGCGGGAGGGCCCAGCAAGAGACCCAGTACTTC. This chain links TRBV6-4 with TRBJ2-5; 16 nucleotides agree with TRBD2. There are 20 residues in the CDR3. Per germline, CDR1 MRHNA and CDR2 SNTAGT. With 5 bases clipped from V and 2 bases from J, the junction kept 14 bases outside the gene matches.

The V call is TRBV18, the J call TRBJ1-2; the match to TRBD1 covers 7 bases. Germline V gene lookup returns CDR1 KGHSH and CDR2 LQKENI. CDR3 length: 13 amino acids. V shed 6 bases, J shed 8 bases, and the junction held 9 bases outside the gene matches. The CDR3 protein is CASSLDRVSGYTF. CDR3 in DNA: TGTGCCAGCTCCCTCGACAGGGTGAGCGGCTACACCTTC. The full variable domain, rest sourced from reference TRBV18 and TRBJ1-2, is NAGVMQNPRHLVRRRGQEARLRCSPMKGHSHVYWYRQLPEEGLKFMVYLQKENIIDESGMPKERFSAEFPKEGPSILRIQQVVRGDSAAYFCASSLDRVSGYTFGSGTRLTVV.

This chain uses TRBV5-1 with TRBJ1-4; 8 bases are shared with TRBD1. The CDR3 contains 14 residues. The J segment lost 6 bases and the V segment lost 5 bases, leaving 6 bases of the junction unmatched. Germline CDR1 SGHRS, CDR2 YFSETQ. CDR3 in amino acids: CASSSQGADEKLFF. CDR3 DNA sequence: TGCGCCAGCAGTTCTCAGGGGGCAGATGAAAAACTGTTTTTT.

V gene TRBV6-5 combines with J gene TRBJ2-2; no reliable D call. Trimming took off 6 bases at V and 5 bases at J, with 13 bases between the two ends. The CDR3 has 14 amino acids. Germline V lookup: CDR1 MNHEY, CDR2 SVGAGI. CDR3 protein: CASRPFTGTGELFF. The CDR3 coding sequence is TGTGCCAGCAGACCCTTCACGGGTACCGGGGAGCTGTTTTTT.

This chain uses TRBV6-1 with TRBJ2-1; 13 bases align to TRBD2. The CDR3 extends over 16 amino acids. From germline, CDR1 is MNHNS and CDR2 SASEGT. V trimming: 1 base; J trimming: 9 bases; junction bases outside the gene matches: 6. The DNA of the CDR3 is TGTGCCAGCAGTGAAGTTGGGACTAGCGGGATTCGTGAGCAGTTCTTC. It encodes CASSEVGTSGIREQFF.

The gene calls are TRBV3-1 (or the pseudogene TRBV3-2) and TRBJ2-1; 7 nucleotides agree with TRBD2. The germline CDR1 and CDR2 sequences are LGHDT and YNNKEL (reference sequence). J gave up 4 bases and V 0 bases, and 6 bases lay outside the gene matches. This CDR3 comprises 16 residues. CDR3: CASSQDSSGAYNEQFF. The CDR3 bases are TGTGCCAGCAGCCAAGATTCCAGCGGGGCGTACAATGAGCAGTTCTTC.

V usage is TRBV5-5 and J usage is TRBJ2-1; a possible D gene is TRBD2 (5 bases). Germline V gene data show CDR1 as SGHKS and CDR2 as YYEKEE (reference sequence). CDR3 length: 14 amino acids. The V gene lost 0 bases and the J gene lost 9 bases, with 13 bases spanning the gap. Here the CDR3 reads CASSLVGVGSEQFF. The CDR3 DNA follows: TGTGCCAGCAGCTTGGTTGGGGTAGGGAGTGAGCAGTTCTTC.

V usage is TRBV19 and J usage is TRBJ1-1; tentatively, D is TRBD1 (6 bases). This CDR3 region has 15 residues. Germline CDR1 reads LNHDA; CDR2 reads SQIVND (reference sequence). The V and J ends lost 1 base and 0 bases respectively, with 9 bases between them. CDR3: CASSIVTGLNTEAFF. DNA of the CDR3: TGTGCCAGTAGTATAGTGACAGGCTTGAACACTGAAGCTTTCTTT.

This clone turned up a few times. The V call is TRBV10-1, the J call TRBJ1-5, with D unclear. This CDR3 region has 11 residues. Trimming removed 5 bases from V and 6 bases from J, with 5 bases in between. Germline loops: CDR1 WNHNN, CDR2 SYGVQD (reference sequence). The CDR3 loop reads CASSRGQPQHF. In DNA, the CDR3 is TGCGCCAGCAGTAGAGGTCAGCCCCAGCATTTT.

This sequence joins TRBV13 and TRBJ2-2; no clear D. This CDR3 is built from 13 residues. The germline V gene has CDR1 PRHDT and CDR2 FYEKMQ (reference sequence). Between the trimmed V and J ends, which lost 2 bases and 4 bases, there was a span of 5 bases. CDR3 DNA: TGTGCCAGCAGCTTACTCAGCACCGGGGAGCTGTTTTTT. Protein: CASSLLSTGELFF. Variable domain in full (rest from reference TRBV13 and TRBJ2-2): AAGVIQSPRHLIKEKRETATLKCYPIPRHDTVYWYQQGPGQDPQFLISFYEKMQSDKGSIPDRFSAQQFSDYHSELNMSSLELGDSALYFCASSLLSTGELFFGEGSRLTVL.

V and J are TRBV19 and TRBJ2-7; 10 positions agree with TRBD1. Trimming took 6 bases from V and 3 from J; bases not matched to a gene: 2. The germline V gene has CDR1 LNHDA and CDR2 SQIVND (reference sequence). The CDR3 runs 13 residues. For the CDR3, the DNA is TGTGCCAGTAGGGGGACAGGGGACTACGAGCAGTACTTC. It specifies CASRGTGDYEQYF.

The DNA of the CDR3 is TGTGCCAGCAGCTTTAGACAGGGTCCTACCTACGAGCAGTACTTC. Amino acids: CASSFRQGPTYEQYF. This chain uses TRBV5-6 with TRBJ2-7; 7 bases match TRBD1. The trim removed 2 bases at V and 2 bases at J, leaving 7 bases unmatched. The CDR3 sequence is 15 residues long. Germline loops: CDR1 SGHDT, CDR2 YYEEEE.